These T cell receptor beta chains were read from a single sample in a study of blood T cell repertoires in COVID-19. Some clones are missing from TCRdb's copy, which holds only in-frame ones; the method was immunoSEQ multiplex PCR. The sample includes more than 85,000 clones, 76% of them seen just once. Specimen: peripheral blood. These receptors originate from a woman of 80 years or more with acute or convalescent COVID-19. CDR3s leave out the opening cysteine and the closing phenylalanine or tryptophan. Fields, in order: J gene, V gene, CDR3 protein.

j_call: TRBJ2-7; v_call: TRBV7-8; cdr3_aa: ASSFASDYEQY
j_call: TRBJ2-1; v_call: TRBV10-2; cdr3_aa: ASTYPRTGGNEQF
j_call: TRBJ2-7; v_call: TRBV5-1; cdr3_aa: ASSLDRDPSYEQY
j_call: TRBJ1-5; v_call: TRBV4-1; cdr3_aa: ASSLGRGNQPQH
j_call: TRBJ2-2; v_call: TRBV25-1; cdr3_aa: ASKRASGGSNTGELF
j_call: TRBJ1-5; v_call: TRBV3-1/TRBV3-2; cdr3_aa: ASSQGTGANRQPQH
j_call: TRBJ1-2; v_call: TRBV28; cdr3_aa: ASRTSGGYT
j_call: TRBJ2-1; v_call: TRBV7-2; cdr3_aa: ASSRLAGNYNEQF
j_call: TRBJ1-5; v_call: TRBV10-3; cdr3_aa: AISRDINQPQH
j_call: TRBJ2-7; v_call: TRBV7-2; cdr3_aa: ASSPQTGGFHEQY
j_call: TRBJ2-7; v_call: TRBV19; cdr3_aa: ASRLAGSYEQY
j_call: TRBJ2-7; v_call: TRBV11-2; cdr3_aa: ASSLGSGVAYEQY
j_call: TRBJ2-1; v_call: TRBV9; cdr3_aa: ASSAGQSYNEQF
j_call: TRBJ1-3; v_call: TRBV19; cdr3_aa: ASSAGAIANTIY
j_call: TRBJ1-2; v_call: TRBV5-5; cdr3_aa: ASSFSQGGFYGYT
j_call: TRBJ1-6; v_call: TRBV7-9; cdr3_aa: ASSTGSSSYNSPLH
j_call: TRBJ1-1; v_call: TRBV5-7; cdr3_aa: ASSLVQCGDTEAF
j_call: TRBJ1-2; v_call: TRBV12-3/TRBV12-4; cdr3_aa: ASLRENYGYT
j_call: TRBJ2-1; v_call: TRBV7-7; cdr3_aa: ASSLSASGGYNEQF
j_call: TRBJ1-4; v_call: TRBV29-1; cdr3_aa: SVGAQGEKLF
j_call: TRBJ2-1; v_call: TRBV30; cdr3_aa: AWSLLAGVGNEQF
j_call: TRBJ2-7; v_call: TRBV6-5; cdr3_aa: ASRGGPSVAYEQY
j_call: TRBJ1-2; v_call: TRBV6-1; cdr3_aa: ASSEAPGGFYGYT
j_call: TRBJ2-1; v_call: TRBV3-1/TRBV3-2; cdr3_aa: ASSQTSGIDNEQF
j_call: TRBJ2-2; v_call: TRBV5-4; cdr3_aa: ASSVTGRNTGELF
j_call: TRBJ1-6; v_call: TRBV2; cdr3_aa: ASRSGDSPLH
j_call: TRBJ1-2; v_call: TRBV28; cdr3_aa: ASNVDTYGYT
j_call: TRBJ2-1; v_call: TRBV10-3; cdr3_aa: AIGQGDRDNEQF
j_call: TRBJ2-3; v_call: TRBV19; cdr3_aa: ASSIGTASTDTQY
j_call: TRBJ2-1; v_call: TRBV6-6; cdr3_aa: ASSYRTGTSNEQF
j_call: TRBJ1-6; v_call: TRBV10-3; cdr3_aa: ATTTGSHSPLH
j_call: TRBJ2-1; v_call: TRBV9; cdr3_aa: ASGVDGSSYNEQF
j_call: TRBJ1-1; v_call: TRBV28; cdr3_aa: ASSYSGSGTEAF
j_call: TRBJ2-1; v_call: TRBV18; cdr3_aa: ASSPPAALSYNEQF
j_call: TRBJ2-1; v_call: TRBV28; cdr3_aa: ASSRAASGRI
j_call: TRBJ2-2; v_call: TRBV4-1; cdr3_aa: ASSQDRNRGISTGELF
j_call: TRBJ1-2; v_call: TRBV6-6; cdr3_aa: ASRTRGSHGYT
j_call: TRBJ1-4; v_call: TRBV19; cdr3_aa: ATCPRRDGEKLF
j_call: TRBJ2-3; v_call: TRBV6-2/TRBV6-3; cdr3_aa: ASSYSPEARGTDTQY